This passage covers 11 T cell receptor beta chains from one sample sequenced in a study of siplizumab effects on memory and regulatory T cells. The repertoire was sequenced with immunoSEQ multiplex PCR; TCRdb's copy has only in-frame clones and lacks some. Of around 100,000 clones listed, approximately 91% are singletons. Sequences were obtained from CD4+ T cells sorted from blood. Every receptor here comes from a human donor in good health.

CDR3 DNA sequence: TGTGCCAGCAGGATCGCCAGTGGAAACACCATATATTTT. This translates into CASRIASGNTIYF. V usage is TRBV11-2 and J usage is TRBJ1-3; D not certain. Germline V gene sequence: CDR1 SGHAT, CDR2 FQNNGV. This CDR3 has 13 residues. The V and J ends lost 6 bases and 3 bases respectively, with 9 bases between them.

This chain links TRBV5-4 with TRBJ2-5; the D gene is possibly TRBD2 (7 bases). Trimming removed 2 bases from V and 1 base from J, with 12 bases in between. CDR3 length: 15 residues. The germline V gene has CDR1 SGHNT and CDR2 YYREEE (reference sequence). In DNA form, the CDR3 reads TGTGCCAGCAGCTTTCCGGGGGGCCGCCAAGAGACCCAGTACTTC. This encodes CASSFPGGRQETQYF.

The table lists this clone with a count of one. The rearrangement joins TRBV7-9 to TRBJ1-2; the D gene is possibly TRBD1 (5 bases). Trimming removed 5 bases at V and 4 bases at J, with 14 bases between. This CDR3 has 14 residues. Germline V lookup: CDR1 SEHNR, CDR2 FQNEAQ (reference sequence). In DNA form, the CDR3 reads TGTGCCAGCAGCCCACATCAGGGCAGCTATGGCTACACCTTC. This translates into CASSPHQGSYGYTF.

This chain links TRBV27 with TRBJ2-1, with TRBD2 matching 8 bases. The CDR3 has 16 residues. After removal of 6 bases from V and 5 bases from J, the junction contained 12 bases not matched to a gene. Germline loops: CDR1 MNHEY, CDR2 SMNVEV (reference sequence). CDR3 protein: CASSLGHGSGDNEQFF. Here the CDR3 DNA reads TGTGCCAGCAGCCTGGGGCATGGTAGCGGGGACAATGAGCAGTTCTTC.

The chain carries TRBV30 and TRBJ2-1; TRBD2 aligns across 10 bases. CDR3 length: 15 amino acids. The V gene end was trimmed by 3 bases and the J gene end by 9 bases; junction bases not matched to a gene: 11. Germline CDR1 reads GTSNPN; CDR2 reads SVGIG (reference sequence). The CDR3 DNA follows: TGTGCCTGGAGCCCCGGGGGGACTAGCGCAATTGAGCAGTTCTTC. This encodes CAWSPGGTSAIEQFF.

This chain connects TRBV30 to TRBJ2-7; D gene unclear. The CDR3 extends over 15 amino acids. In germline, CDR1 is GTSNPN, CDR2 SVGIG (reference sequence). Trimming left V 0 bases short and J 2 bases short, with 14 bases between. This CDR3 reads CAWSVPPHTAYEQYF. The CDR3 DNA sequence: TGTGCCTGGAGTGTACCCCCCCACACAGCCTACGAGCAGTACTTC.

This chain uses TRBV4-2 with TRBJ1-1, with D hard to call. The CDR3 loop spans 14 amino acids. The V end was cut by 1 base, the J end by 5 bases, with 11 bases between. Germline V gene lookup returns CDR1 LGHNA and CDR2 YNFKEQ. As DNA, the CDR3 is TGTGCCAGCAGCCAAGGTAGGGTTTGGACTGAAGCTTTCTTT. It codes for CASSQGRVWTEAFF.

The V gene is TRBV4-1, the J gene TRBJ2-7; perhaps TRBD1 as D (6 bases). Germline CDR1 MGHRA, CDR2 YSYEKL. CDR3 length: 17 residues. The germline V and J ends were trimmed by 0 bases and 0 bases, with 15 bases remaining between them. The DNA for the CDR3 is TGCGCCAGCAGCCAAGAACCCCCAGGGGCGAACTCCTACGAGCAGTACTTC. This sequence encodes CASSQEPPGANSYEQYF.

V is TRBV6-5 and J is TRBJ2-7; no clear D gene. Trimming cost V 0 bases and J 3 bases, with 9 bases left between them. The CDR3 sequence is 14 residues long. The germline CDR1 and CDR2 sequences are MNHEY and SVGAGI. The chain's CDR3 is CASSYSPTGYEQYF. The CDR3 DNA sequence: TGTGCCAGCAGTTACTCGCCCACTGGCTACGAGCAGTACTTC.

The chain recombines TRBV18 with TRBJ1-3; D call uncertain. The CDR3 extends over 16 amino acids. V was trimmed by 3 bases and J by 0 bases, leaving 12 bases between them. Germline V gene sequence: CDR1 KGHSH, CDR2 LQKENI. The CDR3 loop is CASSPQTGSSGNTIYF. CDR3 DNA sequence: TGTGCCAGCTCACCGCAGACGGGGAGCTCTGGAAACACCATATATTTT.

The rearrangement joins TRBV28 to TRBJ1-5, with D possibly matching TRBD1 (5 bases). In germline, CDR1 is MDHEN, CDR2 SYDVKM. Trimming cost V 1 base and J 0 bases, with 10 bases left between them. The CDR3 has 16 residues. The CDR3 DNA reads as TGTGCCAGCAGTTTATTGACAGCCCCTAGCAATCAGCCCCAGCATTTT. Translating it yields CASSLLTAPSNQPQHF.